Shown below are 30 T cell receptor beta chains from a single sample sequenced in a study of early T cells in non-severe SARS-CoV-2 infection (dated by TCRdb to 2020 to 2022). Receptor libraries were prepared by 5' RACE. The listed sequencing device is NextSeq 500. The raw public reads went through TCRdb reprocessing: fastp at Q25, MiXCR clone calling, in-frame beta chains kept. Rows are unified per CDR3 protein, each entry keeping the most common DNA and genes. The sample table holds around 25,000 distinct CDR3 sequences, of which approximately 2.9% were seen once. The top ten hold more than 0.55% of the sample. Sequenced: whole blood. These receptors were collected from an adult who was a healthcare worker with PCR-confirmed SARS-CoV-2 infection or an uninfected control (not recorded which).

This clonotype was seen ten or more times. J is TRBJ1-2 and V is TRBV7-2; no clear D. Trimming took off 0 bases at V and 4 bases at J, with 12 bases between the two ends. This CDR3 spans 15 amino acids. CDR1 and CDR2 from the germline V gene are SGHTA and FQGNSA. CDR3 nucleotides: TGTGCCAGCAGCTTAGCGCCGGCAGGCCGCTATGGCTACACCTTC. Its translation is CASSLAPAGRYGYTF.

This clonotype was counted ten times or more. The rearrangement links TRBV11-2 to TRBJ1-1; D remains unclear. This CDR3 comprises 15 residues. CDR1 and CDR2 (germline): SGHAT, FQNNGV. With 7 bases removed from V and 2 bases from J, the gap between germline ends came to 17 bases. The CDR3 spells CASKPTRQTNTEAFF. For the CDR3, the DNA is TGTGCCAGCAAACCTACTAGGCAGACTAACACTGAAGCTTTCTTT.

This clonotype was counted ten times or more. The genes are TRBV5-1 and TRBJ2-2; TRBD1 matches 8 bases. J was trimmed by 6 bases and V by 4 bases; bases with no gene match: 5. The CDR3 sequence is 14 residues long. The germline V gene has CDR1 SGHRS and CDR2 YFSETQ. CDR3 in amino acids: CASSRTGSPGELFF. In DNA, the CDR3 is TGCGCCAGCAGCAGGACAGGGTCCCCCGGGGAGCTGTTTTTT.

In its sample, this clonotype was seen many times. V is TRBV12-3 or TRBV12-4 and J is TRBJ2-3, with D perhaps TRBD1 (7 bases). The CDR3 is 15 residues long. V was shortened by 7 bases and J by 2 bases, with 16 bases between the two germline ends. The CDR3 spells CASTVSRGATDTQYF. CDR3 DNA: TGTGCCAGCACAGTATCCAGGGGGGCCACAGATACGCAGTATTTT.

This clonotype has at least ten counts. The rearrangement joins TRBV9 to TRBJ2-2, with D uncertain. Germline CDR1 is SGDLS and CDR2 is YYNGEE. Trimming took off 4 bases at V and 10 bases at J, with 11 bases between the two ends. This CDR3 comprises 12 residues. The CDR3 spells CASSRSRAELFF. In DNA form, the CDR3 reads TGTGCCAGCAGCAGGAGTCGGGCGGAGCTGTTTTTT.

There are many counts of this clonotype. This rearrangement joins TRBV5-1 to TRBJ2-1, with D hard to call. The V gene's germline CDR1 is SGHRS and CDR2 YFSETQ. V lost 4 bases and J lost 6, with 11 bases in between. The length of the CDR3 is 13 residues. The DNA for the CDR3 is TGCGCCAGCAGCCCCGTGGTGAGCAATGAGCAGTTCTTC. It specifies CASSPVVSNEQFF.

The gene calls are TRBV6-6 and TRBJ2-5; TRBD1 agrees at 10 bases. Trimming at V came to 6 bases and at J to 2 bases, leaving 9 bases not matched to a gene. This CDR3 has 16 amino acids. Per the germline V gene, CDR1 is MNHNY and CDR2 is SVGAGI (reference sequence). The CDR3 DNA is TGTGCCAGCAGAAGACAGGGGGCCAGTCGGCAAGAGACCCAGTACTTC. Translating gives CASRRQGASRQETQYF.

Sample share makes this clonotype medium-sized. The chain is built from TRBV4-1 and TRBJ1-2, with D perhaps matching TRBD1 (5 bases). The CDR3 covers 14 residues. Trimming pared 1 base from V and 7 bases from J, leaving 13 bases between. Germline CDR1 is MGHRA and CDR2 is YSYEKL. The CDR3 coding sequence is TGCGCCAGCAGCCAAGGGTTAGGGGTCGGTGGCTACACCTTC. This gives the protein CASSQGLGVGGYTF.

This clonotype was counted at least ten times. The chain links TRBV12-3 or TRBV12-4 to TRBJ1-2; D gene ambiguous. V lost 6 bases and J lost 8, with 13 bases in between. The CDR3 totals 12 residues. The CDR3 DNA reads TGTGCCAGCAGGCGGGGTCTGGAAGGCTACACCTTC. Protein product: CASRRGLEGYTF.

This clonotype showed up many times. The CDR3 bases are TGCAGTGCTAGAGGGGACACAAACTACGAGCAGTACGTC. Translated: CSARGDTNYEQYV. The J gene is TRBJ2-7, the V gene TRBV20-1, with D tentatively TRBD1 (6 bases). V shed 1 base and J shed 3 bases, with 10 bases lying between them. Germline CDR1 and CDR2: DFQATT and SNEGSKA (reference sequence). The CDR3 contains 13 residues.

This clonotype was seen a few times. This rearrangement joins TRBV10-2 to TRBJ2-4, with 10 positions matching TRBD1. CDR3 length: 14 amino acids. CDR1 and CDR2 from the germline V gene are WSHSY and SAAADI. J lost 8 bases, V lost 6 bases, and 7 bases had no gene match. The CDR3: CASRETGGLDIQYF. The CDR3 coding sequence is TGCGCCAGCAGGGAGACAGGGGGCTTGGACATTCAGTACTTC.

This clonotype was recorded at least ten times. The gene calls are TRBV11-2 and TRBJ2-5; TRBD2 agrees at 8 bases. The V segment lost 0 bases and the J segment 3 bases; nucleotides outside the gene matches: 12. This CDR3 contains 18 residues. Germline V gene lookup returns CDR1 SGHAT and CDR2 FQNNGV. As DNA, the CDR3 is TGTGCCAGCAGCTTAGATCGGGTGTACGGGGGGGCAGAAGAGACCCAGTACTTC. Protein product: CASSLDRVYGGAEETQYF.

This clonotype was observed at least ten times. The chain employs TRBV7-9 and TRBJ1-6; D not resolved. There are 12 residues in the CDR3. The germline V and J ends were trimmed by 1 base and 14 bases, with 9 bases remaining between them. Germline V lookup: CDR1 SEHNR, CDR2 FQNEAQ (reference sequence). CDR3 amino acids: CASSLDGRSLHF. CDR3 bases: TGTGCCAGCAGCTTAGATGGGCGATCCCTCCACTTT.

The CDR3 nucleotides are TGTGCCATCAGTGAGTCGATAGTACGGGGGTCTAGCACAGATACGCAGTATTTT. It translates to CAISESIVRGSSTDTQYF. The V call is TRBV10-3, the J call TRBJ2-3; tentatively, D is TRBD2 (6 bases). CDR1 ENHRY and CDR2 SYGVKD come from the germline V gene. The CDR3 has 18 amino acids. V was trimmed by 0 bases and J by 0 bases, leaving 16 bases between them.

This clonotype occurred many times. The CDR3 DNA reads as TGTGCCAGCAGTTACCCCCACGGCCAGCTCGTGAATCAGCCCCAGCATTTT. The encoded protein is CASSYPHGQLVNQPQHF. The rearrangement links TRBV6-6 to TRBJ1-5, with D unresolved. Germline-derived CDR1 and CDR2 are MNHNY and SVGAGI (reference sequence). The CDR3 has 17 residues. Trimming cost V 2 bases and J 4 bases, with 18 bases left between them.

At least ten counts were recorded for this clonotype. This chain connects TRBV2 to TRBJ2-2, with 7 nucleotides matching TRBD2. This CDR3 spans 14 amino acids. CDR1 SNHLY and CDR2 FYNNEI come from the germline V gene. J gave up 8 bases and V 6 bases, and 9 bases lay outside the gene matches. The CDR3 DNA sequence: TGTGCCAGCAGCGTTAGGACTAGTCAAGGGGAGCTGTTTTTT. It is translated as CASSVRTSQGELFF.

This clonotype has more than one count but fewer than ten. The chain combines TRBV2 with TRBJ2-5, with 11 bases identical to TRBD2. Germline V gene data show CDR1 as SNHLY and CDR2 as FYNNEI. After removal of 8 bases from V and 2 bases from J, the junction contained 19 bases not matched to a gene. The CDR3 is 19 amino acids. In DNA form, the CDR3 reads TGTGCCAGCCGGGCGATTGGGACTAGCGGAGGACTACCACAAGAGACCCAGTACTTC. Translated: CASRAIGTSGGLPQETQYF.

At least ten counts were recorded for this clonotype. V is TRBV20-1 and J is TRBJ2-5; D is uncertain. CDR1 is DFQATT, CDR2 SNEGSKA, per germline (reference sequence). CDR3 size: 9 residues. Trimming took 7 bases from V and 4 from J, leaving 4 bases between them. DNA for the CDR3: TGCAGTGTAGGAGAGACCCAGTACTTC. Its translation: CSVGETQYF.

This clonotype was detected ten times or more. The chain employs TRBV19 and TRBJ1-2; no clear D. This CDR3 contains 14 residues. Trimming took off 4 bases at V and 3 bases at J, with 12 bases between the two ends. Germline CDR1 is LNHDA and CDR2 is SQIVND (reference sequence). Here the CDR3 reads CASSTGPGDYGYTF. Written as DNA, the CDR3 is TGTGCCAGTAGTACAGGCCCAGGAGACTATGGCTACACCTTC.

The V call is TRBV6-1, the J call TRBJ2-7; D not resolved. V shed 3 bases and J shed 7 bases, with 16 bases lying between them. The V gene's germline CDR1 is MNHNS and CDR2 SASEGT. CDR3 size: 14 residues. CDR3 nucleotides: TGTGCCAGCAGTGATGGGCAGGAACAAGGGGAGCAGTACGTC. This gives the protein CASSDGQEQGEQYV.

V gene TRBV6-2 or TRBV6-3 combines with J gene TRBJ1-1; D remains unclear. Trimming stripped 5 bases from V and 0 bases from J, with 10 bases between. CDR3 size: 14 residues. The germline CDR1 and CDR2 sequences are MNHEY and SVGEGT. In nucleotides, the CDR3 is TGTGCCAGCAGTGGAATCAGAGTGAACACTGAAGCTTTCTTT. Protein product: CASSGIRVNTEAFF.

The genes are TRBV5-1 and TRBJ2-2; D may be TRBD1 (6 bases). Germline CDR1 and CDR2: SGHRS and YFSETQ. V lost 0 bases and J 3 bases, leaving 6 bases between the germline ends. The CDR3 sequence is 14 residues long. The CDR3 region has the DNA TGCGCCAGCAGCTTGGGGACAGACACCGGGGAGCTGTTTTTT. It yields the protein CASSLGTDTGELFF. The entire variable domain, with the rest obtained from reference TRBV5-1 and TRBJ2-2, is as follows: KAGVTQTPRYLIKTRGQQVTLSCSPISGHRSVSWYQQTPGQGLQFLFEYFSETQRNKGNFPGRFSGRQFSNSRSEMNVSTLELGDSALYLCASSLGTDTGELFFGEGSRLTVL.

This clonotype was recorded at least ten times. The chain carries TRBV20-1 and TRBJ2-2; D remains unclear. This CDR3 has 13 residues. In germline, CDR1 is DFQATT, CDR2 SNEGSKA (reference sequence). V shed 0 bases and J shed 7 bases, with 9 bases lying between them. This CDR3 reads CSARDKTYGELFF. CDR3 DNA sequence: TGCAGTGCTAGAGATAAGACTTACGGGGAGCTGTTTTTT.

This clonotype was picked up many times. CDR3 amino acids: CASRFATDSSYNEQFF. The CDR3 DNA is TGTGCCAGCAGGTTCGCCACTGACAGCTCCTACAATGAGCAGTTCTTC. This rearrangement joins TRBV6-1 to TRBJ2-1, with a possible D match to TRBD1 (5 bases). CDR1 is MNHNS, CDR2 SASEGT, per germline. The CDR3 runs 16 residues. Trimming shortened V by 6 bases and J by 0 bases, and 15 bases separated the two germline ends.

The sample holds many counts of this clonotype. The chain is built from TRBV13 and TRBJ1-3; perhaps TRBD1 as D (5 bases). The CDR3 contains 16 residues. CDR1 is PRHDT and CDR2 is FYEKMQ in the germline V gene (reference sequence). The V gene lost 5 bases and the J gene lost 0 bases, with 14 bases spanning the gap. In nucleotides, the CDR3 is TGTGCCAGCAGCCTGGGACGGAGTTCCTCTGGAAACACCATATATTTT. Its translation is CASSLGRSSSGNTIYF. The whole variable domain, remainder taken from reference TRBV13 and TRBJ1-3, is AAGVIQSPRHLIKEKRETATLKCYPIPRHDTVYWYQQGPGQDPQFLISFYEKMQSDKGSIPDRFSAQQFSDYHSELNMSSLELGDSALYFCASSLGRSSSGNTIYFGEGSWLTVV.

This clonotype was observed many times. V is TRBV3-1 and J is TRBJ2-5; D perhaps matches TRBD1 (6 bases). V shed 0 bases and J shed 5 bases, with 13 bases lying between them. Germline lookup yields CDR1 LGHDT and CDR2 YNNKEL (reference sequence). This CDR3 has 15 residues. In nucleotides, the CDR3 is TGTGCCAGCAGCCAAGACCACAGGGTCAAGGAGACCCAGTACTTC. The encoded protein is CASSQDHRVKETQYF.

The sample holds a few counts of this clonotype. The chain combines TRBV27 with TRBJ2-7; maybe TRBD1 (6 bases). The CDR3 has 13 residues. Looked up from germline, CDR1 is MNHEY and CDR2 is SMNVEV (reference sequence). V was clipped by 0 bases and J by 6 bases, with 9 bases between them. The CDR3 sequence: CASSLSTGLEQYV. In nucleotides, the CDR3 is TGTGCCAGCAGTTTATCGACAGGCCTCGAGCAGTACGTC.

This clonotype was found many times. The chain couples TRBV20-1 to TRBJ2-1, with 8 bases that match TRBD1. The CDR3 is made up of 13 amino acids. CDR1 and CDR2 from the germline V gene are DFQATT and SNEGSKA (reference sequence). V lost 5 bases and J lost 6; bases outside the gene matches: 6. CDR3 bases: TGCAGTGCTTCAACGGACAGGGCCAATGAGCAGTTCTTC. Translating gives CSASTDRANEQFF.

In its sample, this clonotype was seen many times. The V and J genes are TRBV5-4 and TRBJ2-7, with 8 positions matching TRBD1. CDR3 length: 14 residues. The ends lost 4 bases at V and 6 bases at J; junction bases unmatched: 9. Germline values: CDR1 SGHNT, CDR2 YYREEE (reference sequence). The CDR3 nucleotides read TGTGCCAGCAGCCATTCCCGGACAGGGCTCGAGCAGTACGTC. Translating gives CASSHSRTGLEQYV.

This clonotype was found many times. The chain combines TRBV2 with TRBJ1-5; D is unclear. Trimming took off 6 bases at V and 0 bases at J, with 15 bases between the two ends. The CDR3 length is 16 residues. Germline V gene lookup returns CDR1 SNHLY and CDR2 FYNNEI. The CDR3 sequence is CASSRSLDLSNQPQHF. CDR3 nucleotide sequence: TGTGCCAGCAGCAGATCCTTGGACCTTAGCAATCAGCCCCAGCATTTT.